Listed here are 21 T cell receptor beta chains from one sample, sequenced in a study of blood T cells in healthy people across ages. Next came a second PCR, run for 7 to 11 cycles, which used a sample-barcoded 5' primer along with a J-beta primer mix. One entry per CDR3 protein results from TCRdb running MiXCR on the 5' RACE reads. The table includes 650,000 to 800,000 distinct CDR3 sequences, more than 40% detected once. Material for sequencing was blood. All receptors derive from a man aged 60 to 75 in good health.

This clonotype appeared a few times. The gene calls are TRBV7-6 and TRBJ2-3, with 12 nucleotides matching TRBD2. This CDR3 has 16 residues. CDR1 and CDR2 from the germline V gene are SGHVS and FNYEAQ. V was pared by 4 bases and J by 10 bases, with 12 bases of the junction left unmatched. The CDR3 sequence: CASSSSLGLAGSPQYF. CDR3 DNA: TGTGCCAGCAGCTCTTCCTTAGGACTAGCGGGGTCCCCGCAGTATTTT.

The chain uses TRBV7-2 and TRBJ2-5; TRBD1 matches at 9 bases. The end of the DNA is better explained by TRBJ2-7, so the J call may be wrong. The CDR3 runs to 14 residues. Germline values: CDR1 SGHTA, CDR2 FQGNSA. The CDR3 reads CASSAGTGTSEQYF. In nucleotides, the CDR3 is TGTGCCAGCAGCGCAGGGACAGGGACTTCCGAGCAGTACTTC.

The CDR3 sequence is CASSPTPRVGETQYF. The CDR3 bases are TGCGCCAGCAGCCCGACTCCCAGGGTGGGGGAGACCCAGTACTTC. The chain uses TRBV5-1 and TRBJ2-5, with D perhaps matching TRBD1 (5 bases). V shed 4 bases and J shed 5 bases, with 18 bases lying between them. The CDR3 length is 15 residues. Germline CDR1 is SGHRS and CDR2 is YFSETQ.

This clonotype turned up a few times. The chain employs TRBV6-5 and TRBJ1-4; D unresolved. CDR1 MNHEY and CDR2 SVGAGI come from the germline V gene. The CDR3 covers 15 residues. V lost 5 bases to trimming and J lost 7 bases, with 17 bases between them. DNA of the CDR3: TGTGCCAGCAGTACTAAGGGCACCGGGAGTGAAAAACTGTTTTTT. Its translation: CASSTKGTGSEKLFF.

This rearrangement joins TRBV7-2 to TRBJ2-1; 11 bases align to TRBD2. Germline CDR1 is SGHTA and CDR2 is FQGNSA. The CDR3 sequence is 17 residues long. V lost 5 bases, J lost 3 bases, and 9 bases stayed unmatched. CDR3 sequence reads: CASSPHSLAGGYNEQFF. For the CDR3, the DNA is TGTGCCAGCAGCCCTCATTCCCTAGCGGGGGGCTACAATGAGCAGTTCTTC.

This clonotype was recorded a few times. The chain carries TRBV3-1 and TRBJ2-3; D is perhaps TRBD1 (5 bases). The V gene's germline CDR1 is LGHDT and CDR2 YNNKEL (reference sequence). The germline V and J ends were trimmed by 0 bases and 8 bases, with 9 bases remaining between them. The CDR3 has 13 amino acids. This CDR3 is CASSQDDRGTQYF. Written as DNA, the CDR3 is TGTGCCAGCAGCCAAGATGATAGGGGTACGCAGTATTTT.

This clonotype showed up just a few times. V gene TRBV20-1 combines with J gene TRBJ2-7; 8 positions agree with TRBD2. The V gene's germline CDR1 is DFQATT and CDR2 SNEGSKA (reference sequence). The CDR3 is made up of 13 amino acids. The junction had 6 bases not matched to a gene; V was cut back by 3 bases and J by 5 bases. As DNA, the CDR3 is TGCAGTGCTAGCACGGGGGGGCTGAACGAGCAGTACTTC. It codes for CSASTGGLNEQYF.

The sample holds one count of this clonotype. The rearrangement uses TRBV30 and TRBJ2-7, with D unresolved. V lost 0 bases and J 7 bases, leaving 13 bases between the germline ends. CDR1 and CDR2 (germline): GTSNPN, SVGIG (reference sequence). The CDR3 has 13 residues. The chain's CDR3 is CAWSVGMSNEQYF. The CDR3, as DNA: TGTGCCTGGAGTGTTGGTATGAGCAATGAGCAGTACTTC.

The rearrangement uses TRBV5-1 and TRBJ2-5, with a possible D match to TRBD1 (6 bases). The CDR3 sequence is 14 residues long. Germline CDR1 SGHRS, CDR2 YFSETQ. Trimming took off 3 bases at V and 4 bases at J, with 13 bases between the two ends. In DNA, the CDR3 is TGCGCCAGCAGCTCCAACAGGGATGTAGAGACCCAGTACTTC. Translating it yields CASSSNRDVETQYF.

This clonotype was observed a few times. The chain uses TRBV5-6 and TRBJ2-1; D may be TRBD2 (6 bases). This CDR3 has 15 amino acids. Germline V gives CDR1 SGHDT, CDR2 YYEEEE. Trimming left V 4 bases short and J 2 bases short, with 13 bases between. The CDR3 is CASSRLVSTYNEQFF. In DNA form, the CDR3 reads TGTGCCAGCAGCCGACTAGTATCCACCTACAATGAGCAGTTCTTC.

In regard to this clonotype: One end of the junction varies from germline; a read error may be responsible. The chain is built from TRBV7-7 and TRBJ2-1, with D possibly TRBD1 on 6 matching bases. Per germline, CDR1 SSHAT and CDR2 FNYEAQ (reference sequence). The CDR3 loop spans 15 amino acids. The CDR3 sequence is CASSLGGHPDNEQFF. As DNA, the CDR3 is TGTGCTAGCAGCTTAGGGGGACACCCTGACAATGAGCAGTTCTTC.

The chain uses TRBV20-1 and TRBJ1-6; 10 bases align to TRBD1. The CDR3 length is 14 residues. The J segment lost 9 bases and the V segment lost 0 bases, leaving 2 bases of the junction unmatched. The germline gives CDR1 DFQATT, CDR2 SNEGSKA (reference sequence). CDR3 nucleotides: TGCAGTGCTAGAGAGACAGGGGGCGGTTCACCCCTCCACTTT. The encoded protein is CSARETGGGSPLHF.

The CDR3 DNA follows: TGTGCCAGCTCATCCTCACGACAGGGCCCCTACACCTTC. Protein: CASSSSRQGPYTF. V gene TRBV18 combines with J gene TRBJ1-2; 7 bases are shared with TRBD1. Trimming removed 5 bases from V and 10 bases from J; junction bases left unmatched: 10. Germline lookup yields CDR1 KGHSH and CDR2 LQKENI. The CDR3 is 13 amino acids.

A remark on this clonotype: The junction does not match germline at one end; this may be a read error. This chain's CDR3 is CGVGASGVEQYF. Here the CDR3 DNA reads TGCGGCGTGGGGGCTAGCGGGGTGGAACAGTACTTC. The rearrangement uses TRBV29-1 and TRBJ2-5, with 9 bases matching TRBD2. CDR1 and CDR2 from the germline V gene are SQVTM and ANQGSEA. The CDR3 loop spans 12 amino acids.

This sequence joins TRBV20-1 and TRBJ2-5, with D hard to call. Germline CDR1 DFQATT, CDR2 SNEGSKA (reference sequence). The CDR3 sequence is 15 residues long. With 3 bases removed from V and 5 bases from J, the gap between germline ends came to 19 bases. CDR3 DNA: TGCAGTGCTAGTCCCCGGGTGGACCCCTCGGAGACCCAGTACTTC. It specifies CSASPRVDPSETQYF.

This chain uses TRBV9 with TRBJ2-4; 10 positions match TRBD2. Losses at the gene ends were 0 bases for V and 5 bases for J; bases not matched to a gene: 5. CDR1 is SGDLS, CDR2 YYNGEE, per germline. This CDR3 has 16 amino acids. The CDR3 loop reads CASSVGGSGGQNIQYF. CDR3 bases: TGTGCCAGCAGCGTAGGGGGTAGCGGGGGGCAAAACATTCAGTACTTC.

The CDR3 reads CASAVSRGEKLFF. The CDR3 coding sequence is TGTGCCAGCGCTGTCTCAAGGGGTGAAAAACTGTTTTTT. The genes are TRBV27 and TRBJ1-4; tentatively, D is TRBD1 (5 bases). Trimming cost V 8 bases and J 7 bases, with 14 bases left between them. The length of the CDR3 is 13 residues. Looked up from germline, CDR1 is MNHEY and CDR2 is SMNVEV (reference sequence).

This clonotype was counted between two and nine times. This sequence joins TRBV25-1 and TRBJ2-7, with TRBD1 matching 8 bases. Per the germline V gene, CDR1 is MGHDK and CDR2 is SYGVNS. The CDR3 consists of 14 residues. Losses at the gene ends were 3 bases for V and 3 bases for J; bases not matched to a gene: 4. This CDR3 reads CASSEADRGYEQYF. In DNA, the CDR3 is TGTGCCAGCAGTGAGGCCGACAGGGGCTACGAGCAGTACTTC.

J is TRBJ2-5 and V is TRBV7-2; D uncertain. Germline V gene sequence: CDR1 SGHTA, CDR2 FQGNSA. The length of the CDR3 is 13 residues. The germline V and J ends were trimmed by 3 bases and 1 base, with 6 bases remaining between them. Here the CDR3 DNA reads TGTGCCAGCAGCTTTTTCACCCAAGAGACCCAGTACTTC. Translation gives CASSFFTQETQYF. The entire variable domain, with the rest obtained from reference TRBV7-2 and TRBJ2-5, is as follows: GAGVSQSPSNKVTEKGKDVELRCDPISGHTALYWYRQSLGQGLEFLIYFQGNSAPDKSGLPSDRFSAERTGGSVSTLTIQRTQQEDSAVYLCASSFFTQETQYFGPGTRLLVL.

The table lists this clonotype with a count of one. The V and J genes are TRBV7-2 and TRBJ2-1; D is possibly TRBD1 (5 bases). V was trimmed by 5 bases and J by 7 bases, leaving 18 bases between them. From germline, CDR1 is SGHTA and CDR2 FQGNSA. This CDR3 is built from 15 residues. This CDR3 reads CASSIQQGVRNEQFF. CDR3 DNA: TGTGCCAGCAGCATCCAGCAGGGTGTGAGGAATGAGCAGTTCTTC.

This sequence joins TRBV7-9 and TRBJ1-5; 10 positions match TRBD1. The junction had 7 bases not matched to a gene; V was cut back by 1 base and J by 7 bases. This CDR3 spans 16 amino acids. Germline V gene lookup returns CDR1 SEHNR and CDR2 FQNEAQ (reference sequence). CDR3 protein: CASSLGTGGIGQPQHF. CDR3 DNA: TGTGCCAGCAGCTTAGGGACAGGGGGAATAGGACAGCCCCAGCATTTT.